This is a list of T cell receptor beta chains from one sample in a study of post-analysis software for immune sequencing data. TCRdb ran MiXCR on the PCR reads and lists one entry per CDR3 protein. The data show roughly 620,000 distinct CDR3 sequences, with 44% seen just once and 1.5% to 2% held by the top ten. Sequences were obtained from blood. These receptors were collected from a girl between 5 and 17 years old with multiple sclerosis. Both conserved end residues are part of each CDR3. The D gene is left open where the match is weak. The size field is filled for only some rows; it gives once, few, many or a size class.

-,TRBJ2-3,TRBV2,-,TGTGCCAGCAGCCATCCGGACACAGATACGCAGTATTTT,CASSHPDTDTQYF
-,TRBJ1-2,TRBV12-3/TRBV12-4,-,TGTGCCAGCAGTTTAGTAGGACCCTACTATGGCTACACCTTC,CASSLVGPYYGYTF
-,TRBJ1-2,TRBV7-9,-,TGTGCCAGCAGCCCCCCTCTCTGGGGGGACTATGGCTACACCTTC,CASSPPLWGDYGYTF
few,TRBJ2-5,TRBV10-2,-,TGCGCCAGCATGAGGGGGGAGACCCAGTACTTC,CASMRGETQYF
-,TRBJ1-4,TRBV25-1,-,TGTGCCAGCAGGATCTCAACTAATGAAAAACTGTTTTTT,CASRISTNEKLFF
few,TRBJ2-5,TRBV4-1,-,TGCGCCAGCAGCCCGGACGGTTACTCCTATGAGCAGTACTTC,CASSPDGYSYEQYF
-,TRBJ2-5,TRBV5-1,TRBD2,TGCGCCAGCAGCTTGGCTCCGGGAGGAGGGGAGACCCAGTACTTC,CASSLAPGGGETQYF
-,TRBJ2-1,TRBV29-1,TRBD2,TGCAGCGCGGGGGGGGGAAGCTCCTACAATGAGCAGTTCTTC,CSAGGGSSYNEQFF
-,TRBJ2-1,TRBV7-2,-,TGTGCCAGCAGCTTAGTAAGGGCCAATGAGCAGTTCTTC,CASSLVRANEQFF
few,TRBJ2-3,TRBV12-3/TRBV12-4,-,TGTGCCAGCAGTTTAGCGCTAAGGACTCCTAGCACAGATACGCAGTATTTT,CASSLALRTPSTDTQYF
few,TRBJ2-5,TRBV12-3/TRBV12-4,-,TGTGCCAGCAGCCGGGACCCCGGAATGGAGACCCAGTACTTC,CASSRDPGMETQYF
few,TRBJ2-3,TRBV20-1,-,TGCAGTGCTCCCCCAGGGGGGGGATCAGATACGCAGTATTTT,CSAPPGGGSDTQYF
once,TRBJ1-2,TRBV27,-,TGTGCCAGCAGTTTCGACAAGGCTAACTATGGCTACACCTTC,CASSFDKANYGYTF